The 18 T cell receptor beta chains given below trace back to one sample, sequenced in a study of OX40 agonist ivuxolimab in advanced cancers. The repertoire was sequenced with immunoSEQ multiplex PCR; TCRdb's copy has only in-frame clones and lacks some. This table has tens of thousands of clones, around 86% appearing once. The sample in question was CD4+ or CD8+ T cells sorted from blood, obtained in a trial of the OX40 agonist ivuxolimab. The receptors were sampled from an adult with an advanced solid tumor such as melanoma, head and neck, liver or kidney cancer.

The CDR3, as DNA: TGTGCCAGCAGTCCCGGGGCTGCACACAACACCATATATTTT. Encoded protein: CASSPGAAHNTIYF. This chain uses TRBV27 with TRBJ1-3, with a weak D call TRBD1 (5 bases). With 5 bases removed from V and 7 bases from J, the gap between germline ends came to 15 bases. The CDR3 spans 14 residues. Germline CDR1 is MNHEY and CDR2 is SMNVEV (reference sequence).

V usage is TRBV7-9 and J usage is TRBJ2-3; D unclear. V was trimmed by 3 bases and J by 0 bases, leaving 7 bases between them. The CDR3 runs 14 residues. Germline CDR1 reads SEHNR; CDR2 reads FQNEAQ (reference sequence). CDR3 sequence reads: CASSLMGSTDTQYF. DNA of the CDR3: TGTGCCAGCAGCTTGATGGGTAGCACAGATACGCAGTATTTT.

This clone appeared once. The J gene is TRBJ2-7, the V gene TRBV25-1; the D gene is possibly TRBD2 (6 bases). Trimming left V 11 bases short and J 0 bases short, with 14 bases between. There are 13 residues in the CDR3. CDR1 is MGHDK, CDR2 SYGVNS, per germline. CDR3: CASTGRSSYEQYF. The CDR3 DNA is TGTGCCTCCACGGGGAGGAGCTCCTACGAGCAGTACTTC.

CDR3 nucleotide sequence: TGTGCCAGCGTCGCTGGGGGGGTCTCCTACAATGAGCAGTTCTTC. This sequence encodes CASVAGGVSYNEQFF. The gene calls are TRBV27 and TRBJ2-1, with 7 bases lining up with TRBD2. After removal of 8 bases from V and 0 bases from J, the junction contained 7 bases not matched to a gene. Germline CDR1 and CDR2: MNHEY and SMNVEV (reference sequence). The CDR3 runs to 15 residues.

CDR3 loop: CASSLSGLISPLHF. DNA of the CDR3: TGTGCCAGCAGCTTATCAGGGCTCATTTCACCCCTCCACTTT. V gene TRBV13 combines with J gene TRBJ1-6; TRBD1 might be the D (5 bases). The CDR3 length is 14 residues. The V gene lost 2 bases and the J gene lost 9 bases, with 11 bases spanning the gap. The germline gives CDR1 PRHDT, CDR2 FYEKMQ (reference sequence).

J is TRBJ2-1 and V is TRBV28; 10 bases are a match to TRBD1. The ends lost 7 bases at V and 8 bases at J; junction bases unmatched: 11. The V gene's germline CDR1 is MDHEN and CDR2 SYDVKM. This CDR3 is 15 amino acids long. CDR3 sequence reads: CASNIPRQGAYEQFF. The CDR3 coding sequence is TGTGCCAGCAATATACCCAGACAGGGGGCCTATGAGCAGTTCTTC.

The chain links TRBV14 to TRBJ2-7; 10 nucleotides line up with TRBD1. Unmatched junction bases numbered 4, after V lost 1 base and J lost 4 bases. This CDR3 region has 15 residues. CDR1 is SGHDN and CDR2 is FVKESK in the germline V gene. The CDR3 coding sequence is TGTGCCAGCAGCCAAGGGACAGGGGGAACTTACGAGCAGTACTTC. It translates to CASSQGTGGTYEQYF.

This clone was observed a handful of times. The rearrangement joins TRBV2 to TRBJ2-5; unclear D gene. Germline CDR1 is SNHLY and CDR2 is FYNNEI. This CDR3 is built from 14 residues. V was trimmed by 4 bases and J by 1 base, leaving 10 bases between them. The CDR3 reads CASSVILSQETQYF. The CDR3, as DNA: TGTGCCAGCAGTGTCATCCTCTCCCAAGAGACCCAGTACTTC.

DNA for the CDR3: TGTGCCAGCAGCTTAGGGGGGGCTAGCGGATACAATGAGCAGTTCTTC. Protein: CASSLGGASGYNEQFF. The chain links TRBV7-6 to TRBJ2-1; a weak D match, TRBD2 (7 bases). Trimming cost V 1 base and J 4 bases, with 14 bases left between them. This CDR3 has 16 amino acids. CDR1 and CDR2 (germline): SGHVS, FNYEAQ.

This rearrangement joins TRBV28 to TRBJ1-2, with D maybe TRBD1 (6 bases). The CDR3 loop spans 16 amino acids. The V gene lost 7 bases and the J gene lost 6 bases, with 24 bases spanning the gap. Germline V gene data show CDR1 as MDHEN and CDR2 as SYDVKM. The CDR3 DNA reads as TGTGCCAGCATCATAACGGGACACAATGACCGTGATGGCTACACCTTC. Translating it yields CASIITGHNDRDGYTF.

The chain couples TRBV27 to TRBJ2-3; weak D call: TRBD1 (5 bases). Trimming took off 3 bases at V and 1 base at J, with 11 bases between the two ends. The CDR3 totals 15 residues. The germline V gene encodes CDR1 MNHEY and CDR2 SMNVEV (reference sequence). CDR3 in amino acids: CASSFQGPRTDTQYF. CDR3 bases: TGTGCCAGCAGTTTCCAGGGCCCCCGCACAGATACGCAGTATTTT.

The rearrangement joins TRBV10-1 to TRBJ2-2; D is possibly TRBD1 (5 bases). CDR1 and CDR2 (germline): WNHNN, SYGVQD (reference sequence). Between the trimmed V and J ends, which lost 8 bases and 1 base, there was a span of 11 bases. The CDR3 covers 14 residues. CDR3 in DNA: TGCGCCAGCGGGGCTACAATGAACACCGGGGAGCTGTTTTTT. Amino acids: CASGATMNTGELFF.

This chain connects TRBV9 to TRBJ2-7, with TRBD2 identical over 9 bases. The CDR3 consists of 16 residues. Germline CDR1 is SGDLS and CDR2 is YYNGEE. The ends lost 3 bases at V and 7 bases at J; junction bases unmatched: 14. CDR3 in amino acids: CASSAAPGLALSEQYF. The CDR3 coding sequence is TGTGCCAGCAGCGCCGCCCCGGGACTAGCCTTGAGTGAGCAGTACTTC.

The CDR3 sequence is CASSLEDRDPSQPQHF. The CDR3 DNA follows: TGTGCCAGCAGCTTAGAGGACAGGGATCCGAGTCAGCCCCAGCATTTT. The chain has TRBV7-2 and TRBJ1-5, with 8 bases lining up with TRBD1. The junction had 8 bases not matched to a gene; V was cut back by 1 base and J by 6 bases. This CDR3 has 16 residues. The germline CDR1 and CDR2 sequences are SGHTA and FQGNSA.

The rearrangement links TRBV6-5 to TRBJ2-2; TRBD2 might be the D (5 bases). Germline CDR1 MNHEY, CDR2 SVGAGI. The CDR3 covers 14 residues. Trimming shortened V by 5 bases and J by 7 bases, and 14 bases separated the two germline ends. CDR3 protein: CASSPWTVGGELFF. Here the CDR3 DNA reads TGTGCCAGCAGTCCGTGGACTGTTGGCGGGGAGCTGTTTTTT.

V is TRBV5-8 and J is TRBJ1-2; TRBD1 might be the D (6 bases). The CDR3 has 17 amino acids. The V gene's germline CDR1 is SGHTS and CDR2 YDEGEE. Trimming pared 4 bases from V and 2 bases from J, leaving 21 bases between. As DNA, the CDR3 is TGTGCCAGCAGCCTCGCTAAACAGGGCCGGCTAAACTATGGCTACACCTTC. Amino acid sequence: CASSLAKQGRLNYGYTF.

The chain couples TRBV28 to TRBJ2-1; 10 bases line up with TRBD2. The CDR3 has 15 amino acids. Germline lookup yields CDR1 MDHEN and CDR2 SYDVKM. The V and J ends lost 8 bases and 3 bases, in that order; junction bases with no gene match: 7. CDR3 residues: CASGLAGVFYNEQFF. The CDR3 DNA sequence: TGTGCCAGCGGGCTAGCGGGGGTCTTCTACAATGAGCAGTTCTTC.

The chain employs TRBV2 and TRBJ1-5; D might be TRBD1 (5 bases). V was cut by 5 bases and J by 0 bases, with 17 bases left in between. The CDR3 sequence is 17 residues long. The germline CDR1 and CDR2 sequences are SNHLY and FYNNEI. CDR3 residues: CASSLSRDGDSNQPQHF. The CDR3 DNA reads TGTGCCAGCAGTTTGTCTAGGGACGGTGATAGCAATCAGCCCCAGCATTTT.